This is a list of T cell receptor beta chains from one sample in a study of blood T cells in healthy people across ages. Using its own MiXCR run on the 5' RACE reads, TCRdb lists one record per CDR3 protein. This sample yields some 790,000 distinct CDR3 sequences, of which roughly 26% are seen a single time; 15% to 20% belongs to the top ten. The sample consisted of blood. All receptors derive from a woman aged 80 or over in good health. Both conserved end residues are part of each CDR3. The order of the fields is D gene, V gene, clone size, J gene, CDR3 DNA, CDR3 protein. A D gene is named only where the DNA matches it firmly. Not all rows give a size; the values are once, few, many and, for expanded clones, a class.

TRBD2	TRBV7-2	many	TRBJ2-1	TGTGCCAGCAGCTTCTCCGGGGGGTCGTCCTACAATGAGCAGTTCTTC	CASSFSGGSSYNEQFF
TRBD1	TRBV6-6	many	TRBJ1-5	TGTGCCAGCAGTTACCGACAGGGTGGCAATCAGCCCCAGCATTTT	CASSYRQGGNQPQHF
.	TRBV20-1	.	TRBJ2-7	TGCAGTGCTAGAGGACAGAACGGGGATTACGAGCAGTACTTC	CSARGQNGDYEQYF
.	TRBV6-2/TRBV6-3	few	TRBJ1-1	TGTGCCAGCAGGGAACGAAATGCCAGGACCACTGAAGCTTTCTTT	CASRERNARTTEAFF
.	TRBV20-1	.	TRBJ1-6	TGCAGTGCTAGATTCTACCCGGAGGAGGATATCTTT	CSARFYPEEDIF
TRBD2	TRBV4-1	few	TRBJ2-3	TGCGCCAGCAGATACTATCCGGGACTAGAGATAGATACGCAGTATTTT	CASRYYPGLEIDTQYF
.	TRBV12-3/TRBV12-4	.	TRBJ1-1	TGTGCCAGCACCTCGACCCTTTGGGGGGACACTGAAGCTTTCTTT	CASTSTLWGDTEAFF
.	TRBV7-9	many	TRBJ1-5	TGTGCCAGCAGGGGGGACCGAAATCAGCCCCAGCATTTT	CASRGDRNQPQHF
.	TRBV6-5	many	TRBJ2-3	TGTGCCAGCAGTATGAGCACAGATACGCAGTATTTT	CASSMSTDTQYF
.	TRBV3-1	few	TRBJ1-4	TGTGCCAGCAGCCAAGTAACTGAAAAACTGTTTTTT	CASSQVTEKLFF
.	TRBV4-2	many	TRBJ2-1	TGTGCCAGCAGCCCACAGCCAGACGGGAGCTCCTACAATGAGCAGTTCTTC	CASSPQPDGSSYNEQFF
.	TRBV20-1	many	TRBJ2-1	TGCAGTGCTAGATCATTGAGTATGAATGAGCAGTTCTTC	CSARSLSMNEQFF
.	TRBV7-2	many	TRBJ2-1	TGTGCCAGCAGGTCACCAGGGGGGACACCACGGAATGAGCAGTTCTTC	CASRSPGGTPRNEQFF
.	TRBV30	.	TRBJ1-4	TGTGCCTGGAGTGCAGGGCCTAATGAAAAACTGTTTTTT	CAWSAGPNEKLFF
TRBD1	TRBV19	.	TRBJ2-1	TGTGCCAGTAGTACGTCCGGGACAGGGGGCGGAATTTACAATGAGCAGTTCTTC	CASSTSGTGGGIYNEQFF
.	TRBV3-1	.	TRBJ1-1	TGTGCCAGCAGCCAAGTGGGGCATATAGAAGCTTTCTTT	CASSQVGHIEAFF
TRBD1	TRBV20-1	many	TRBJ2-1	TGCAGTGCTAGAGATCTGCCACAGGGGAACTACAATGAGCAGTTCTTC	CSARDLPQGNYNEQFF
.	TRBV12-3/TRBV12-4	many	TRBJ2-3	TGTGCCAGCACAATGGGGGATACGCAGTATTTT	CASTMGDTQYF
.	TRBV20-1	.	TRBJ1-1	TGCAGTGCCCCGGAGGGGGGGAACACTGAAGCTTTCTTT	CSAPEGGNTEAFF
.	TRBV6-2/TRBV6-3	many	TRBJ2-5	TGTGCCAGCAGCCCCCGAGAGACCCAGTACTTC	CASSPRETQYF
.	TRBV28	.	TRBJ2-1	TGTGCCAGCAGGCCTGCGGACTTGAGACGTAAGTTCTTC	CASRPADLRRKFF
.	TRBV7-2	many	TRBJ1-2	TGTGCCAGCAGCTCACAGGCTACCAACTATGGCTACACCTTC	CASSSQATNYGYTF
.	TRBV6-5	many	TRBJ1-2	TGTGCCAGCAGTCAGAAAGACATATCCGGCTACACCTTC	CASSQKDISGYTF
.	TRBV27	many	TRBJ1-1	TGTGCCAGCACTCAAAGACAGGCGGGCACTGAAGCTTTCTTT	CASTQRQAGTEAFF